This T cell receptor (beta chain) was identified in a study of blood T cell repertoires in COVID-19 (TCRdb year 2020). With respect to the entire study: Samples covering the acute and convalescent phases of COVID-19 were provided by collaborators in the United States, Italy and Spain. The prospective study material was composed of cDNA or gDNA derived from T cells, B-cell-depleted T cells, or PBMCs. Subjects who had been exposed to COVID-19, were actively infected with it, or had recovered from it provided the deeply sampled blood TCRbeta repertoires that made up the dataset. A freely available public database, intended as a resource for researchers studying the immune response to SARS-CoV-2, is where the repertoires were released. Samples were obtained from the ongoing ImmuneRACE study (first 160 participants) and from some 1,300 subjects provided by 6 global collaborators. Nearly every sample came with metadata listing a de-identified subject ID, COVID-19 status, age in years and sex. Where available, HLA class I and class II types were obtained from metadata supplied by the sample provider rather than from assay-based typing. Results the study describes overall, beyond this receptor: Clinical and demographic metadata were provided uncurated, with the amount varying by source and participant.

Collaborating institutions collected whole blood in K2EDTA tubes following their own protocols. Collaborator samples were shipped for TCRbeta analysis as frozen whole blood, isolated PBMCs, or DNA extracted from either sample type. The CDR3, cysteine through phenylalanine, is 15 amino acids long. CDR3 DNA is the only sequence kept; it has 45 bases, read in frame from the first base. From a lookup of the germline V gene, CDR1 and CDR2 are SGHAT and FQNNGV. The germline V end is reduced by 6 bases and the J end by 5 bases; junction bases left unmatched: 6. To note about this clone: The target of this receptor is not known. The input lacks base qualities; no much larger clone sits a single base away.

TCRbeta CDR3 regions were amplified from genomic DNA by means of the immunoSEQ Assay, a bias-controlled multiplex PCR. Per the original workflow: The number of nucleated cells in each sample was estimated by amplification of reference gene primers within the assay. To quantify the absolute abundance of each unique TCRbeta CDR3 rearrangement, sequence reads were collapsed and filtered. For each sample, productive Simpson clonality was calculated as the square root of Simpson's diversity index over productive rearrangements. TCRdb limited this immuneACCESS table to in-frame rearrangements with V and J called. A share of clones is missing; checked studies link under half to unresolved V genes, and the rest is unexplained. From that table come the V and J calls and clone size; the DNA was used to work out D and trimming. Recorded for this sample are 150,000 or so clones; 80% to 85% of them occurred a single time. Around an eighth of the sample rests with the top ten.

The chain couples TRBV11-2 to TRBJ1-4; TRBD1 matches 10 bases in the middle. The TCR sequence derives from a man younger than 35 with active or convalescent COVID-19. The sample taken for sequencing was peripheral blood. The DNA sequence reads TGTGCCAGCAGTGCCGGGACAGGGGTGAATGAAAAACTGTTTTTT. Its protein reads: CASSAGTGVNEKLFF.